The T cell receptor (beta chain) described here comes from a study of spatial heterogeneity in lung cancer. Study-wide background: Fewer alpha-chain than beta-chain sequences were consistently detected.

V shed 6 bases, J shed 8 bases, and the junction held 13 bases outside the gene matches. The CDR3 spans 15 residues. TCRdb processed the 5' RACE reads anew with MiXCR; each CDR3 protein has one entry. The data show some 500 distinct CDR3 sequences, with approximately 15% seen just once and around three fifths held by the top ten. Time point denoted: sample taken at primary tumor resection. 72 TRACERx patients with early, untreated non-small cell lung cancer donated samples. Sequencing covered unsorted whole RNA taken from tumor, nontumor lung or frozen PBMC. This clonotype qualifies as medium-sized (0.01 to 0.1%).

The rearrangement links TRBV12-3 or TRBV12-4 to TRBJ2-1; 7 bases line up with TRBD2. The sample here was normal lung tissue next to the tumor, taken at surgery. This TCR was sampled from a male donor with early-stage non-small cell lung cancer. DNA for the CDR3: TGTGCCAGCAGCAGCGGGGAGGCGGTCCGGCATGAGCAGTTCTTC. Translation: CASSSGEAVRHEQFF.